This T cell receptor beta chain was captured in a study of regulatory T cells in long-lasting Graves disease. At the level of the study: Positive TSH receptor antibodies alongside over 5 years of antithyroid drugs were what marked Graves' disease as persistent.

The length of the CDR3 is 14 residues. With 4 bases removed from V and 5 bases from J, the gap between germline ends came to 14 bases. CDR1 is ENHRY and CDR2 is SYGVKD in the germline V gene. There are a few counts of this clonotype. Time point: persistent/refractory GD, antithyroid drugs over 5 years with positive TRAb. The TCR library was prepared using RNA isolated from PBMCs. The authors built TCR beta libraries using iRepertoire HTBI primers and Arm-PCR of CDR3 regions. Via MiXCR, TCRdb re-called the multiplex PCR reads, giving one row per CDR3 protein. The data hold approximately 290,000 distinct CDR3 sequences, with 20% to 25% observed a single time.

The TCR comes from a female donor with Graves disease. The source material was peripheral blood mononuclear cells (PBMCs), sampled when the disease was refractory, from a patient treated with antithyroid drugs. This sequence joins TRBV10-3 and TRBJ2-5, with D tentatively TRBD1 (6 bases). CDR3 bases: TGTGCCATCAGTGGACAGGTGGATGCGGAGACCCAGTACTTC. This translates into CAISGQVDAETQYF.